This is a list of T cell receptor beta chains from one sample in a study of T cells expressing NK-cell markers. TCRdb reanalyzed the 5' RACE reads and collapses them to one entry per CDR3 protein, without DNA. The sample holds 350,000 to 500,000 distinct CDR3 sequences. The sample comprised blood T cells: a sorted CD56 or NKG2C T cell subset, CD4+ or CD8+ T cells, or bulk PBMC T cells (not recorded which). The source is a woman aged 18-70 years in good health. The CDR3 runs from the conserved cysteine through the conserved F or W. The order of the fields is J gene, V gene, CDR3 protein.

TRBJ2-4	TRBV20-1	CSARGGTELQYF
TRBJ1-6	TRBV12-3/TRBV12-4	CASSPRRNSPLHF
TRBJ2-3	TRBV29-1	CSVPSGVNTQYF
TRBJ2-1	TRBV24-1	CATSETGLRGGDEQFF
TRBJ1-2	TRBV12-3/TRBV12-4	CASSLMEGYGYTF
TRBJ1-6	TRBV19	CASTGGGSPLHF
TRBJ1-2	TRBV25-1	CASSETGGPHYGYTF
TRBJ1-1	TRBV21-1	CASTVGGTEAFF
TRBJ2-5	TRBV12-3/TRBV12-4	CASSSPGLAGGQETQYF
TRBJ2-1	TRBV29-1	CSVAGLAGFNEQFF
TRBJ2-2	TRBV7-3	CASSLSSLGTDTGELFF
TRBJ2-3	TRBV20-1	CSAFPPLDRIGTDTQYF
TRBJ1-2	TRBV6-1	CASAPTINYGYTF
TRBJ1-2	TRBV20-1	CSAPPGQGYGYTF
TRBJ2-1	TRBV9	CASSGSGGEAYNEQFF
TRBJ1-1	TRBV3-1	CASSHPMGKRPTEAFF
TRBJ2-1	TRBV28	CASTTRQGAMYNEQFF
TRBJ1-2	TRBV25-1	CASSEWAYGYTF
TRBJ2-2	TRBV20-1	CSARPFPGGPGELFF
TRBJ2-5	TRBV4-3	CASSLTGYETQYF
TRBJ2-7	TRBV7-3	CASSLLAGGRYEQYF
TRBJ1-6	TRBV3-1	CASSRGTGGDSPLHF
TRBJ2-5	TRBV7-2	CASSLAGRQETQYF
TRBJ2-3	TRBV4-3	CASSHSSERLDTQYF
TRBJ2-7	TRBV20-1	CSARAARGLTYEQYF
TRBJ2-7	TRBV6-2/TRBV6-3	CASSYYRGDLSYEQYF
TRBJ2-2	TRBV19	CASNRDGTTDTGELFF
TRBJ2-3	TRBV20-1	CSALAGWGIDTDTQYF